Listed below are T cell receptor beta chains from one sample, sequenced in a study of blood T cell repertoires in COVID-19. Sequenced by immunoSEQ multiplex PCR; TCRdb stores in-frame clones only, minus some. The table records 70,000 to 75,000 clones, about 82% of them present only once. The sequenced material came from peripheral blood. These receptors were taken from a woman older than 75 with active or convalescent COVID-19. Both conserved end residues are part of each CDR3. Size values are once, few and many counts, or a class for expanded clones, and some rows have none.

j_gene	abundance	v_gene	CDR3aa
TRBJ2-7	NA	TRBV29-1	CSVAGLTYEQYF
TRBJ2-1	NA	TRBV6-5	CASSYSTTSYNEQFF
TRBJ2-1	once	TRBV28	CASSSGQGFNEQFF
TRBJ1-1	once	TRBV30	CAWSLRKGTEAFF
TRBJ2-6	NA	TRBV7-9	CASSLGRTGGSGANVLTF
TRBJ2-2	NA	TRBV19	CASSGRQANTGELFF
TRBJ1-1	once	TRBV20-1	CSASGLGTANTEAFF
TRBJ1-1	NA	TRBV7-9	CASSFGTSGTEAFF
TRBJ2-1	few	TRBV7-9	CASSSMVGGRNEQFF
TRBJ2-5	few	TRBV5-6	CASSRSSSPETQYF
TRBJ1-1	NA	TRBV18	CASSLQGSDTEAFF
TRBJ2-2	NA	TRBV19	CASSTINAGELFF
TRBJ2-2	NA	TRBV19	CASSITQGRTNTGELFF
TRBJ1-1	NA	TRBV18	CASSPTGGNTEAFF
TRBJ2-3	few	TRBV4-2	CASSQEAAKNWGPAGRTDTQYF
TRBJ2-3	NA	TRBV5-1	CASSSRASFTDTQYF
TRBJ1-1	once	TRBV4-3	CASSQEGTGENTEAFF
TRBJ2-7	NA	TRBV7-2	CASSARDRTYEQYF
TRBJ1-5	NA	TRBV19	CASSTPGQENQPQHF
TRBJ1-6	NA	TRBV27	CASSLGASLSYNSPLHF
TRBJ1-1	NA	TRBV19	CASSTIDRVNTEAFF
TRBJ2-7	once	TRBV7-7	CASSLRDSYEQYF
TRBJ1-6	NA	TRBV19	CASRGIGGNGPLHF
TRBJ2-7	NA	TRBV11-3	CASSFGAREQYF
TRBJ2-7	NA	TRBV28	CASSLILRTEQYF
TRBJ2-7	NA	TRBV27	CASSFGQGSPYEQYF
TRBJ2-5	NA	TRBV19	CASSKPGQDLQETQYF
TRBJ1-1	NA	TRBV5-8	CASSPGQGTMNTEAFF
TRBJ2-3	NA	TRBV3-1/TRBV3-2	CASSQGFRGSTDTQYF
TRBJ1-1	NA	TRBV27	CASSTYLTVRGTEAFF
TRBJ1-6	NA	TRBV7-8	CASTRQGGSPLHF
TRBJ2-3	NA	TRBV15	CATSRDSLVAVPRDTQYF
TRBJ2-3	NA	TRBV18	CASSPPGLAGGYTQYF
TRBJ2-2	NA	TRBV19	CASSGGGRDTGELFF
TRBJ2-7	NA	TRBV5-5	CASSLLWTGSYEQYF
TRBJ2-7	NA	TRBV2	CASSVSTVSYEQYF
TRBJ1-2	NA	TRBV28	CASSLASDYNYGYTF
TRBJ1-2	NA	TRBV6-4	CASSDQYRRGDGYTF
TRBJ1-4	NA	TRBV28	CASSPPGPLTNEKLFF